The 25 T cell receptor beta chains given below trace back to one sample, sequenced in a study of T cells in Graves' hyperthyroidism and ophthalmopathy. Amplified TCR beta CDR3 regions came from RNA transcripts. The HTBI primer set was used in a first-round RT-PCR of the TCR CDR3. Each CDR3 protein gets one entry after TCRdb re-called the multiplex PCR reads with MiXCR. The sample contains around 500,000 distinct CDR3 sequences, approximately 22% of which appear only once. Material: blood. Receptors originate from a woman in her seventies with Graves' ophthalmopathy.

This clonotype was picked up a small number of times. The rearrangement uses TRBV30 and TRBJ1-2, with TRBD1 identical over 9 bases. Germline V gives CDR1 GTSNPN, CDR2 SVGIG (reference sequence). Trimming took 0 bases from V and 8 from J; bases not matched to a gene: 4. The CDR3 loop spans 13 amino acids. The CDR3 DNA is TGTGCCTGGAGTGTAAGGACAGGGGACGGCTACACCTTC. Amino acid sequence: CAWSVRTGDGYTF.

This clonotype was seen repeatedly, ten times or more. The V and J genes are TRBV7-3 and TRBJ1-1; D call uncertain. Trimming shortened V by 5 bases and J by 3 bases, and 25 bases separated the two germline ends. The CDR3 length is 18 residues. Germline CDR1 and CDR2: SGHTA and FQGTGA. The CDR3 sequence: CASSPLATFDTSYTEAFF. Written as DNA, the CDR3 is TGTGCCAGCAGCCCACTCGCGACCTTCGACACCTCCTACACTGAAGCTTTCTTT.

This clonotype has a handful of counts. The chain recombines TRBV5-8 with TRBJ2-2, with 9 bases matching TRBD2. The V gene's germline CDR1 is SGHTS and CDR2 YDEGEE. V lost 3 bases, J lost 6 bases, and 15 bases stayed unmatched. The CDR3 totals 18 residues. The CDR3 protein is CASSSKTSLAGKAGELFF. The CDR3 nucleotides read TGTGCCAGCAGCTCGAAGACTAGTCTAGCGGGAAAGGCCGGGGAGCTGTTTTTT.

In this sample, this clonotype turned up a few times. V is TRBV18 and J is TRBJ2-2; no firm D call. This CDR3 comprises 13 residues. CDR1 is KGHSH and CDR2 is LQKENI in the germline V gene. V shed 4 bases and J shed 3 bases, with 6 bases lying between them. CDR3 bases: TGTGCCAGCTCACGCGAGGACACCGGGGAGCTGTTTTTT. Its protein product is CASSREDTGELFF.

The table lists this clonotype with a few counts. The genes are TRBV28 and TRBJ1-1; 7 bases align to TRBD1. This CDR3 has 15 amino acids. V trimming: 3 bases; J trimming: 3 bases; junction bases outside the gene matches: 7. In germline, CDR1 is MDHEN, CDR2 SYDVKM. The CDR3 DNA reads TGTGCCAGCAGTTTTCGACTGACAGGGCACACTGAAGCTTTCTTT. It codes for CASSFRLTGHTEAFF.

This chain uses TRBV15 with TRBJ2-1; D uncertain. Trimming took 0 bases from V and 10 from J, leaving 19 bases between them. CDR3 size: 16 residues. Germline CDR1 is LNHNV and CDR2 is YYDKDF (reference sequence). As DNA, the CDR3 is TGTGCCACCAGCAGAGATATAGGAAGGACCTCCTTAGAGCAGTTCTTC. Translating gives CATSRDIGRTSLEQFF.

The chain uses TRBV20-1 and TRBJ1-5; no clear D gene. The CDR3 runs to 14 residues. Germline-derived CDR1 and CDR2 are DFQATT and SNEGSKA (reference sequence). The V end was cut by 0 bases, the J end by 0 bases, with 6 bases between. The CDR3 here is CSAREGSSNQPQHF. CDR3 coding DNA: TGCAGTGCTAGAGAGGGATCTAGCAATCAGCCCCAGCATTTT.

The rearrangement uses TRBV7-9 and TRBJ2-2; TRBD2 aligns across 7 bases. Losses at the gene ends were 2 bases for V and 1 base for J; bases not matched to a gene: 4. In germline, CDR1 is SEHNR, CDR2 FQNEAQ (reference sequence). This CDR3 comprises 16 residues. The CDR3 is CASSLLAAMNTGELFF. CDR3 DNA sequence: TGTGCCAGCAGCTTACTAGCGGCAATGAACACCGGGGAGCTGTTTTTT.

This clonotype came up a few times. The rearrangement links TRBV5-1 to TRBJ2-6; the D gene is possibly TRBD1 (5 bases). V gave up 1 base and J gave up 3 bases, with 5 bases separating them. The CDR3 covers 14 residues. The germline gives CDR1 SGHRS, CDR2 YFSETQ. This chain's CDR3 is CASSLRGGANVLTF. The DNA for the CDR3 is TGCGCCAGCAGCTTGAGGGGTGGGGCCAACGTCCTGACTTTC.

The V gene is TRBV20-1, the J gene TRBJ2-5, with D unclear. The V gene lost 3 bases and the J gene lost 7 bases, with 18 bases spanning the gap. CDR3 length: 14 amino acids. The germline V gene encodes CDR1 DFQATT and CDR2 SNEGSKA (reference sequence). For the CDR3, the DNA is TGCAGTGCTAGTACTGACATAAAGACGGGGACCCAGTACTTC. This codes for CSASTDIKTGTQYF.

Many counts were recorded for this clonotype. This chain links TRBV29-1 with TRBJ1-4; D gene uncertain. The CDR3 is 17 residues long. Germline V CDR1 and CDR2: SQVTM, ANQGSEA. V gave up 0 bases and J gave up 8 bases, with 22 bases separating them. The CDR3 nucleotides are TGCAGCGTTGAAGACCTAATGGGAGGCACTGCGGGCGAAAAACTGTTTTTT. Amino acids: CSVEDLMGGTAGEKLFF.

This clonotype was seen at least ten times. V usage is TRBV29-1 and J usage is TRBJ2-5, with 10 bases matching TRBD1. Germline V gene data show CDR1 as SQVTM and CDR2 as ANQGSEA. V gave up 3 bases and J gave up 4 bases; unmatched junction bases: 8. This CDR3 is 15 amino acids long. In nucleotides, the CDR3 is TGCAGCGTTGAGGCCGACAGGGGGCGCTCAGAGACCCAGTACTTC. As protein: CSVEADRGRSETQYF. Based on the CDR3 plus reference TRBV29-1 and TRBJ2-5, the full variable domain is SAVISQKPSRDICQRGTSLTIQCQVDSQVTMMFWYRQQPGQSLTLIATANQGSEATYESGFVIDKFPISRPNLTFSTLTVSNMSPEDSSIYLCSVEADRGRSETQYFGPGTRLLVL.

The chain has TRBV11-2 and TRBJ2-1, with a possible D match to TRBD1 (5 bases). CDR1 is SGHAT, CDR2 FQNNGV, per germline. This CDR3 contains 19 residues. V was shortened by 5 bases and J by 8 bases, with 31 bases between the two germline ends. The CDR3 DNA reads as TGTGCCAGCAGCCCCGAACCAGGGCGCGCCCCATACCGTTACGATGAGCAGTTCTTC. This translates into CASSPEPGRAPYRYDEQFF.

The J gene is TRBJ1-6, the V gene TRBV9, with TRBD1 matching 8 bases. CDR3 length equals 15 residues. Germline V gene data show CDR1 as SGDLS and CDR2 as YYNGEE. The V and J ends lost 5 bases and 7 bases, in that order; junction bases with no gene match: 8. CDR3 sequence reads: CASRDSGTGNSPLHF. The CDR3 DNA is TGTGCCAGCAGGGATTCCGGGACAGGAAATTCACCCCTCCACTTT.

About this clonotype: Being one base from a much bigger clone, this may be a read error. This sequence joins TRBV7-9 and TRBJ2-2, with TRBD1 identical over 7 bases. Germline CDR1 and CDR2: SEHNR and FQNEAQ (reference sequence). Trimming took 5 bases from V and 1 from J; bases not matched to a gene: 4. The CDR3 totals 15 residues. The chain's CDR3 is CASSPWDRNTGELFF. CDR3 nucleotides: TGTGCCAGCAGCCCTTGGGACAGGAACACCGGGGAGCTGTTTTTT. Full variable domain (missing parts from reference TRBV7-9 and TRBJ2-2): DTGVSQNPRHKITKRGQNVTFRCDPISEHNRLYWYRQTLGQGPEFLTYFQNEAQLEKSRLLSDRFSAERPKGSFSTLEIQRTEQGDSAMYLCASSPWDRNTGELFFGEGSRLTVL.

The chain uses TRBV6-2 or TRBV6-3 and TRBJ1-2; D gene ambiguous. The V end was cut by 6 bases, the J end by 1 base, with 9 bases between. CDR3 length: 13 amino acids. Germline values: CDR1 MNHEY, CDR2 SVGEGT. CDR3 DNA: TGTGCCAGCAGGACGGCAGATAACTATGGCTACACCTTC. This translates into CASRTADNYGYTF.

The chain has TRBV20-1 and TRBJ2-1; 14 positions agree with TRBD2. The CDR3 totals 19 residues. Germline CDR1 is DFQATT and CDR2 is SNEGSKA (reference sequence). With 0 bases clipped from V and 2 bases from J, the junction kept 9 bases outside the gene matches. The chain's CDR3 is CSARDLGLAGVGTYNEQFF. CDR3 nucleotide sequence: TGCAGTGCTAGAGATTTGGGACTAGCGGGAGTCGGGACCTACAATGAGCAGTTCTTC.

In the case of this clonotype: Being one base from a much bigger clone, this may be a read error. The rearrangement uses TRBV11-2 and TRBJ2-3; D might be TRBD1 (5 bases). The DNA matches TRBJ1-5 better at its end, which makes the J call doubtful. The CDR3 loop spans 15 amino acids. Germline values: CDR1 SGHAT, CDR2 FQNNGV. The CDR3 nucleotides are TGTGCCAGCAGCTTGGGACTTTCTAGCACAGATACGCAGCATTTT. Encoded protein: CASSLGLSSTDTQHF.

The table lists this clonotype with many counts. A read error may account for a junction end that differs from germline. The rearrangement joins TRBV20-1 to TRBJ2-5, with 7 bases lining up with TRBD2. The CDR3 extends over 13 amino acids. CDR1 is DFQATT and CDR2 is SNEGSKA in the germline V gene (reference sequence). CDR3 nucleotide sequence: TGCAGTACTAGCGAAACATACCAAGAGACCCAGTACTTC. It is translated as CSTSETYQETQYF.

The chain employs TRBV24-1 and TRBJ2-7, with D possibly being TRBD1 (5 bases). With 5 bases removed from V and 3 bases from J, the gap between germline ends came to 10 bases. CDR3 length equals 13 residues. Germline lookup yields CDR1 KGHDR and CDR2 SFDVKD. The chain's CDR3 is CATSAAGNYEQYF. The DNA of the CDR3 is TGTGCCACCAGTGCGGCAGGGAACTACGAGCAGTACTTC.

The rearrangement links TRBV6-1 to TRBJ2-7, with 9 bases fitting TRBD1. The CDR3 has 17 residues. Trimming removed 6 bases from V and 5 bases from J; junction bases left unmatched: 17. Germline V gene lookup returns CDR1 MNHNS and CDR2 SASEGT. CDR3 protein: CASSDTGGLVFQHEQYF. The CDR3 bases are TGTGCCAGCAGCGACACAGGGGGCTTGGTCTTTCAACACGAGCAGTACTTC.

The genes are TRBV29-1 and TRBJ2-2, with 7 bases lining up with TRBD1. The CDR3 runs to 13 residues. Per germline, CDR1 SQVTM and CDR2 ANQGSEA. The trim removed 4 bases at V and 4 bases at J, leaving 3 bases unmatched. The CDR3 spells CSVGQGVTGELFF. In DNA form, the CDR3 reads TGCAGCGTTGGCCAGGGGGTCACCGGGGAGCTGTTTTTT.

The J gene is TRBJ1-5, the V gene TRBV6-1, with 7 nucleotides matching TRBD1. Losses at the gene ends were 6 bases for V and 7 bases for J; bases not matched to a gene: 12. The length of the CDR3 is 15 residues. Germline-derived CDR1 and CDR2 are MNHNS and SASEGT. CDR3 DNA sequence: TGTGCCAGCAGCCCTGGGACAGATCTTAGCCAGCCCCAGCATTTT. Protein product: CASSPGTDLSQPQHF.

The rearrangement joins TRBV11-3 to TRBJ2-3, with TRBD1 matching over 10 bases. Looked up from germline, CDR1 is SGHNT and CDR2 is YENEEA. The CDR3 has 17 amino acids. J gave up 4 bases and V 5 bases, and 12 bases lay outside the gene matches. The CDR3 spells CASSAGVGTGEADTQYF. The CDR3 bases are TGTGCCAGCAGCGCTGGGGTCGGGACAGGGGAGGCAGATACGCAGTATTTT.

The V call is TRBV28, the J call TRBJ1-5, with D unresolved. CDR1 is MDHEN and CDR2 is SYDVKM in the germline V gene. This CDR3 comprises 12 residues. V shed 6 bases and J shed 9 bases, with 12 bases lying between them. The CDR3 region is CASSTLERPQHF. The CDR3 DNA is TGTGCCAGCAGCACCCTCGAGAGGCCCCAGCATTTT.